This TCR beta chain was recorded in a study of beta chain features in type 1 diabetes. Donors underwent one heparinised blood draw, around 100 mL on average. Cells sorted by CD45RO/CCR7/CD25/CD127/CD95/CD27 comprised CD4+ naive, central memory, regulatory and stem cell-like memory cells. The germline V gene encodes CDR1 SEHNR and CDR2 FQNEAQ (reference sequence). The CDR3 covers 15 residues. Trimming took 3 bases from V and 2 from J; bases not matched to a gene: 6. With regard to this clone: Antigen specificity is unknown.

Study-wide points: Although PCR might favor shorter templates, it would do so equally in patients and controls.

The investigators reverse transcribed all of the isolated RNA, so they sequenced expressed TCRB transcripts. Libraries were prepared by immunoSEQ multiplex PCR; TCRdb keeps only in-frame clonotypes and omits some of them. The sample contains 900,000 or so clones, 15% to 20% of which appear only once. The genes are TRBV7-9 and TRBJ1-2; 7 bases are shared with TRBD1. This receptor was identified in a woman under 30 in good health. Sequencing used naive CD4+ T cells from blood. CDR3 in DNA: TGTGCCAGCAGCTTGTACAGGGGCCAAAACTATGGCTACACCTTC. Protein: CASSLYRGQNYGYTF.